The source of this TCR beta chain is a study of T cell repertoires in cytomegalovirus infection. At the level of the study: Indicated by public TCR beta signatures were CMV infection and matching HLA type. Notes on the study in general: Across the ex vivo response, the dominant clonotypes were HLA-C-restricted CMV-specific TCR beta clonotypes. The cumulative frequency of public TCR beta families identified carriers of CMV plus the relevant HLA.

TCRdb fed the reads into MiXCR, producing one record per CDR3 protein. The sample carries 680,000 or so distinct CDR3 sequences, 30% to 40% recorded once. A remark on this clonotype: Its specificity is not known.

The TCR sequence derives from a human donor in good health (CMV status not recorded). Some clones in this sample may be carry-over from other donors' samples. The sequencing used cultured PBMCs, collected from culture after CMV antigen stimulation.

CDR3: CASSDFVSSYEQYF. For the CDR3, the DNA is TGTGCCAGCAGTGATTTCGTCTCCTCCTACGAGCAGTACTTC. The chain uses TRBV2 and TRBJ2-7; D unresolved. Germline V gene sequence: CDR1 SNHLY, CDR2 FYNNEI. This CDR3 is built from 14 residues. V lost 3 bases, J lost 0 bases, and 9 bases lay in between.